Listed below are T cell receptor beta chains from one sample, sequenced in a study of T cell responses to AZD1222 COVID-19 vaccine. The method was immunoSEQ multiplex PCR; TCRdb's version includes in-frame clones alone and lacks a portion of them. The sample holds around 110,000 clones; just under 95% are singletons and the top ten take about 2.7%. The material sequenced was peripheral blood, taken on day 0 of AZD1222 vaccination. Receptors originate from an adult in good health. Both conserved end residues are part of each CDR3. A D gene is named only where the DNA matches it firmly. Clone size is shown for a subset of rows, as once, few, many or a class of expanded clone.

V gene	J gene	clone size	D gene	CDR3 protein	CDR3 DNA
TRBV10-3	TRBJ1-1	-	-	CAISGRGRGGEAFF	TGTGCCATCAGTGGGAGGGGCCGGGGTGGTGAAGCTTTCTTT
TRBV7-9	TRBJ1-1	-	-	CASSLAGSNTEAFF	TGTGCCAGCAGCTTAGCGGGGTCTAACACTGAAGCTTTCTTT
TRBV14	TRBJ2-1	-	TRBD2	CASSPHQTSRYNEQFF	TGTGCCAGCAGCCCGCATCAGACTAGCAGATACAATGAGCAGTTCTTC
TRBV4-2	TRBJ1-5	-	TRBD1	CASSRGTGVLQPQHF	TGTGCCAGCAGCCGCGGGACAGGGGTTCTTCAGCCCCAGCATTTT
TRBV24-1	TRBJ1-5	-	-	CATSDSRDQPQHF	TGTGCCACCAGTGACAGCAGGGATCAGCCCCAGCATTTT
TRBV7-6	TRBJ1-1	-	-	CASTSPGSAEAFF	TGTGCCAGCACCTCTCCGGGGAGCGCTGAAGCTTTCTTT
TRBV7-9	TRBJ1-6	-	-	CASSRSPGRGNSPLHF	TGTGCCAGCAGCAGAAGCCCGGGACGGGGTAATTCACCCCTCCACTTT
TRBV2	TRBJ2-5	-	TRBD2	CASNHGLAGGPQETQYF	TGTGCCAGCAACCATGGACTAGCGGGAGGCCCACAAGAGACCCAGTACTTC
TRBV7-9	TRBJ2-1	-	-	CASSLQEQFF	TGTGCCAGCAGCTTGCAGGAGCAGTTCTTC
TRBV27	TRBJ2-7	-	TRBD1	CASSSRTGGAHEQYF	TGTGCCAGCAGTTCCCGGACAGGGGGCGCCCACGAGCAGTACTTC
TRBV28	TRBJ1-6	-	-	CASSLSGTLKNSPLHF	TGTGCCAGCAGTTTATCTGGGACACTTAAAAATTCACCCCTCCACTTT
TRBV5-1	TRBJ1-1	-	-	CASSLLLEDTEAFF	TGCGCCAGCAGCTTGCTCCTAGAGGACACTGAAGCTTTCTTT
TRBV5-4	TRBJ1-1	-	-	CASSSDVDEAFF	TGTGCCAGCAGCTCGGATGTGGACGAAGCTTTCTTT
TRBV27	TRBJ1-6	-	TRBD1	CASRSLGTDNNSPLHF	TGTGCCAGCAGGTCCCTCGGGACAGACAATAATTCACCCCTCCACTTT
TRBV6-6	TRBJ1-1	-	-	CASSWDGNTEAFF	TGTGCCAGCAGTTGGGATGGGAACACTGAAGCTTTCTTT
TRBV5-1	TRBJ2-7	-	-	CASSFAGFSYEQYF	TGCGCCAGCAGCTTTGCGGGGTTTAGCTACGAGCAGTACTTC
TRBV5-1	TRBJ2-7	-	TRBD2	CASSLLGTSGTYEQYF	TGCGCCAGCAGCTTGTTAGGGACTAGCGGTACCTACGAGCAGTACTTC
TRBV30	TRBJ2-1	-	-	CAWSVGSSYNEQFF	TGTGCCTGGAGTGTAGGGAGTTCCTACAATGAGCAGTTCTTC
TRBV28	TRBJ2-6	once	-	CASSSSPGANVLTF	TGTGCCAGCAGTTCAAGTCCCGGGGCCAACGTCCTGACTTTC
TRBV15	TRBJ2-1	-	-	CATLPPGGTYNEQFF	TGTGCCACCCTCCCTCCAGGTGGAACCTACAATGAGCAGTTCTTC
TRBV18	TRBJ1-5	-	-	CASSPPVSGPYSNQPQHF	TGTGCCAGCTCACCACCAGTTTCAGGGCCTTATAGCAATCAGCCCCAGCATTTT
TRBV9	TRBJ1-6	-	TRBD1	CASSKQGANSPLHF	TGTGCCAGCAGCAAACAGGGGGCTAACTCACCCCTCCACTTT
TRBV5-1	TRBJ2-3	-	-	CASTSPEVGDTQYF	TGCGCCAGCACGTCTCCAGAGGTCGGGGATACGCAGTATTTT
TRBV27	TRBJ2-7	-	-	CASSFPDLSRQYF	TGTGCCAGCAGTTTTCCAGACCTAAGCCGACAGTACTTC
TRBV28	TRBJ1-2	once	-	CASSFTRPYGYTF	TGTGCCAGCAGTTTCACAAGACCCTATGGCTACACCTTC
TRBV6-1	TRBJ2-2	-	-	CASSEGRQSGELFF	TGTGCCAGCAGTGAAGGCCGCCAGTCCGGGGAGCTGTTTTTT
TRBV5-1	TRBJ1-4	-	-	CASSLAPNLNEKLFF	TGCGCCAGCAGCTTGGCTCCGAATTTAAATGAAAAACTGTTTTTT
TRBV2	TRBJ1-3	-	-	CASSVQGDTIYF	TGTGCCAGCAGTGTACAGGGAGACACCATATATTTT
TRBV5-6	TRBJ1-5	few	-	CASSLGAGGGNQPQHF	TGTGCCAGCAGCTTGGGGGCGGGAGGGGGCAATCAGCCCCAGCATTTT
TRBV28	TRBJ1-1	-	-	CATWEAKAFF	TGTGCCACCTGGGAAGCCAAAGCTTTCTTT
TRBV7-3	TRBJ2-1	-	-	CASSLVSGPYNEQFF	TGTGCCAGCAGCTTAGTTAGCGGTCCCTACAATGAGCAGTTCTTC
TRBV28	TRBJ1-2	-	-	CASSSFNYGYTF	TGTGCCAGCAGTTCTTTTAACTATGGCTACACCTTC
TRBV6-6	TRBJ1-1	few	-	CASSYSETNTEAFF	TGTGCCAGCAGTTACTCCGAAACAAACACTGAAGCTTTCTTT
TRBV3-1/TRBV3-2	TRBJ1-1	-	-	CASSRVDTEAFF	TGTGCCAGCAGCCGGGTCGACACTGAAGCTTTCTTT
TRBV29-1	TRBJ2-1	-	TRBD2	CSVEDPRLAGGLLDNEQFF	TGCAGCGTTGAAGATCCGCGACTAGCGGGAGGCCTTCTCGACAATGAGCAGTTCTTC
TRBV27	TRBJ1-3	-	-	CASSLQGSSGNTIYF	TGTGCCAGCAGCCTACAGGGATCCTCTGGAAACACCATATATTTT
TRBV7-8	TRBJ1-5	-	-	CASGGQYSNQPQHF	TGTGCCAGCGGCGGACAGTATAGCAATCAGCCCCAGCATTTT
TRBV29-1	TRBJ1-1	-	TRBD1	CSVAGQGTAFF	TGCAGCGTTGCGGGACAGGGAACCGCTTTCTTT
TRBV6-4	TRBJ2-1	-	-	CASSGGASYNEQFF	TGTGCCAGCAGTGGGGGGGCTTCCTACAATGAGCAGTTCTTC
TRBV5-4	TRBJ2-5	-	-	CASSLALRQETQYF	TGTGCCAGCAGCTTGGCCCTGCGGCAAGAGACCCAGTACTTC
TRBV6-4	TRBJ1-5	-	-	CASSDHPDQPQHF	TGTGCCAGCAGTGACCACCCCGATCAGCCCCAGCATTTT
TRBV7-9	TRBJ1-3	-	-	CASTPKGGTRSGNTIYF	TGTGCCAGCACCCCTAAGGGGGGAACCCGCTCTGGAAACACCATATATTTT
TRBV28	TRBJ2-5	once	-	CASSFAGSGGETQYF	TGTGCCAGCAGTTTCGCAGGGTCTGGAGGAGAGACCCAGTACTTC
TRBV10-3	TRBJ2-7	-	-	CAISDRSSYEQYF	TGTGCCATCAGCGACAGGAGCTCCTACGAGCAGTACTTC
TRBV7-3	TRBJ2-7	-	-	CASSLLAREQYF	TGTGCCAGCAGCTTATTAGCTCGCGAGCAGTACTTC
TRBV19	TRBJ1-5	-	TRBD1	CASTTAGTGGSPQHF	TGTGCCAGCACTACAGCAGGGACAGGGGGTTCACCCCAGCATTTT
TRBV28	TRBJ2-7	-	TRBD2	CASRLTGTSGRVEQYF	TGTGCCAGCAGACTTACCGGGACTAGCGGGAGGGTTGAGCAGTACTTC